This T cell receptor (beta chain) appears in the sequencing data of a study of OX40 agonist ivuxolimab in advanced cancers. Notes on the research overall: Ivuxolimab, which targeted the costimulatory receptor OX40 (CD134), was an agonistic, fully human IgG2 monoclonal antibody. Of the 50 to 55 dose-escalation patients, hepatocellular carcinoma was present in approximately 20, melanoma in roughly 15, renal cell carcinoma in 9 and head and neck cancer in 9. The paper covers the monotherapy dose-escalation part of the phase I ivuxolimab trial, which included N ≈ 50 patients. Patients were allowed to have had prior anti-PD-1, anti-PD-L1 or anti-CTLA-4 therapy, and around 40% of the dose-escalation patients had previously received checkpoint inhibitors. Peripheral TCRbeta sequencing aimed to test whether ivuxolimab altered TCR sequence diversity and caused clonal T-cell expansion. Three dose-escalation patients achieved partial responses, one with hepatocellular carcinoma and two with cutaneous melanoma. Intravenous ivuxolimab was administered to patients every 2 weeks at six dose levels: 0.01, 0.1, 0.3, 1.5, 3 and 10 mg/kg. In the dose-escalation cohort, around four fifths of patients were male, and the mean age was around 60 years with a range of about 20 to 80.

Note on this clone: Which antigen it targets is not known. Base qualities are not at hand, and no much larger clone is one base apart.

Genomic DNA was extracted from sorted cells for sequencing of the TCRbeta CDR3 region. The immunoSEQ Assay was used to sequence the TCRbeta CDR3 regions. As stored in TCRdb, this immuneACCESS dataset retains in-frame rearrangements with V and J assigned. A fraction of the clones does not appear; measured against another copy, unresolved V genes explain less than half of the discrepancy, and the remainder lacks a known reason. The sample table holds tens of thousands of clones, of which about 85% were seen once. Around 0.7% of the sample is taken by the ten largest. Results and caveats for the whole study, not just this receptor: After ivuxolimab, CD8+ T cells had more expanded clones than CD4+ T cells on average. At doses of 0.1 to 3.0 mg/kg, clonal expansion of both CD4+ and CD8+ T cells in blood was seen between baseline and week 6. Low levels of normalized T-cell clonal expansion were also seen in some patients who did not respond. In the 0.1-3.0 mg/kg groups, partial responders had among the lowest normalized peripheral clonal expansion, particularly in CD8+ T cells. The antigen specificity of the peripheral T cells that underwent clonal expansion was not determined.

The trial excluded patients who had a history of autoimmune disease or who were on systemic immunosuppression. In every dose cohort, peripheral blood was drawn for TCR sequencing at baseline, cycle 4 day 1, and cycle 7 day 1. Samples were obtained from an open-label, multicenter, first-in-human phase I dose-escalation trial of ivuxolimab. Adults with locally advanced or metastatic head and neck squamous cell, hepatocellular, melanoma or renal cell carcinoma were enrolled in the trial. Before TCR sequencing, CD4+ T cells and CD8+ T cells from peripheral blood were sorted into separate populations. The sample consisted of CD4+ or CD8+ T cells sorted from blood, taken in a trial of the OX40 agonist ivuxolimab. This receptor was identified in an adult with an advanced solid tumor such as melanoma, head and neck, liver or kidney cancer.

The CDR3 protein is CASSLATGESYGYTF. The bases read TGCGCCAGCAGCTTGGCGACAGGGGAGAGCTATGGCTACACCTTC. The V and J genes are TRBV5-1 and TRBJ1-2; 8 of the junction bases match TRBD1. V is trimmed back by 0 bases and J by 4 bases, and the junction contains 5 bases that no gene match accounts for. The germline V gene yields SGHRS for CDR1 and YFSETQ for CDR2. The CDR3 contains 15 residues, cysteine and phenylalanine counted. Of the read, only the CDR3 DNA is kept; its 45 bases are in frame from base 1. The reference TRBV5-1 and TRBJ1-2 proteins fill in what lies around the CDR3, so the full variable domain reads KAGVTQTPRYLIKTRGQQVTLSCSPISGHRSVSWYQQTPGQGLQFLFEYFSETQRNKGNFPGRFSGRQFSNSRSEMNVSTLELGDSALYLCASSLATGESYGYTFGSGTRLTVV.